This T cell receptor beta chain appears in the sequencing data of a study of T-cell reconstitution after alpha-beta-depleted transplantation in children. It was with unique molecular identifiers that the TCRbeta library was prepared. Each CDR3 protein is one row after TCRdb ran MiXCR on the PCR reads. The top ten clones hold 2% to 2.5% of a sample with some 500,000 distinct CDR3 sequences, less than 35% of them seen once. The sequence derives from a human donor who donated a stem cell graft to a child with aplastic anemia. This specimen was PBMCs from the stem cell graft donor, taken from the stem cell graft.

Here the CDR3 reads CASSLGLAGELFF. CDR3 bases: TGTGCCAGCAGCTTGGGACTAGCAGGGGAGCTGTTTTTT. This chain links TRBV11-3 with TRBJ2-2; the match to TRBD2 covers 9 bases. CDR1 and CDR2 from the germline V gene are SGHNT and YENEEA. CDR3 size: 13 residues. V lost 3 bases, J lost 8 bases, and 1 base stayed unmatched.